The clone carrying this T cell receptor (beta chain) has a single count. Its antigen is not known. The junction had 3 bases not matched to a gene; V was cut back by 1 base and J by 6 bases. The CDR3 is 14 amino acids. CDR1 SGHTA and CDR2 FQGTGA come from the germline V gene. This record belongs to a study of identifying expanded T cells in peripheral blood. Study-wide results and limits: Clone count variance between roughly 2-week samples rose with total template count. Technical replicates showed roughly 1.2 changed clones; around 2 weeks about 16; four weeks 19.

TCRdb's copy holds only in-frame clones and misses some; the assay was immunoSEQ multiplex PCR. The table includes around 94,000 clones, about 85% detected once. Healthy donors had no documented immune events, such as infections, while sampled. Sequenced sample: blood. The sequence came from a person between 18 and 75 years old in good health. The V and J genes are TRBV7-3 and TRBJ2-1; 7 positions agree with TRBD1. Written as DNA, the CDR3 is TGTGCCAGCAGCTTAAGACAGGGTTCCAATGAGCAGTTCTTC. As protein: CASSLRQGSNEQFF.